The 32 T cell receptor beta chains presented below share a single source sample, sequenced in a study of blood T cell repertoires in COVID-19 (dated by TCRdb to 2018 to 2020). Libraries came from the immunoSEQ multiplex PCR assay. TCRdb obtained this table from immuneACCESS and retained in-frame rearrangements with V and J assigned. These tables miss some clones; where compared with another copy, unresolved V genes account for less than half of the shortfall, and the remainder is unexplained. This sample lists fewer than 250,000 clones; approximately 90% were detected once. The leading ten clones occupy 0.85% to 0.95% of the sample. Material for sequencing was PBMCs or T cells enriched from blood (not recorded which). The receptor set was obtained from a man in his fifties or sixties who had been exposed to COVID-19.

The chain links TRBV18 to TRBJ2-1, with D possibly being TRBD1 (8 bases). This CDR3 spans 14 amino acids. V lost 2 bases to trimming and J lost 7 bases, with 12 bases between them. The V gene's germline CDR1 is KGHSH and CDR2 LQKENI. This chain's CDR3 is CASSPTGGVNEQFF. The DNA for the CDR3 is TGTGCCAGCTCACCAACAGGGGGGGTGAATGAGCAGTTCTTC.

The gene calls are TRBV5-4 and TRBJ2-1; 13 bases are a match to TRBD2. The CDR3 extends over 16 amino acids. J lost 8 bases, V lost 4 bases, and 9 bases had no gene match. CDR1 SGHNT and CDR2 YYREEE come from the germline V gene (reference sequence). DNA for the CDR3: TGTGCCAGCAGCCGGCATACTAGCGGGGGGGCCGATGAGCAGTTCTTC. It translates to CASSRHTSGGADEQFF. The complete variable domain, with remaining parts taken from reference TRBV5-4 and TRBJ2-1, reads ETGVTQSPTHLIKTRGQQVTLRCSSQSGHNTVSWYQQALGQGPQFIFQYYREEENGRGNFPPRFSGLQFPNYSSELNVNALELDDSALYLCASSRHTSGGADEQFFGPGTRLTVL.

The chain combines TRBV27 with TRBJ1-2, with 10 positions matching TRBD1. The CDR3 consists of 16 residues. V shed 3 bases and J 2 bases; nucleotides not matched to a gene: 6. The germline CDR1 and CDR2 sequences are MNHEY and SMNVEV (reference sequence). In DNA, the CDR3 is TGTGCCAGCAGTTTGGGACCGGGACAGGGGAACTATGGCTACACCTTC. It translates to CASSLGPGQGNYGYTF.

The V call is TRBV12-3 or TRBV12-4, the J call TRBJ1-2; a possible D gene is TRBD1 (6 bases). The V end was cut by 2 bases, the J end by 6 bases, with 10 bases between. This CDR3 region has 13 residues. CDR3 nucleotides: TGTGCCAGCAGTTTATGGGGGCGTGATGGCTACACCTTC. Translated: CASSLWGRDGYTF.

This chain joins TRBV11-2 and TRBJ2-4, with 8 bases fitting TRBD2. The J segment lost 7 bases and the V segment lost 5 bases, leaving 7 bases of the junction unmatched. CDR3 length equals 14 residues. The V gene's germline CDR1 is SGHAT and CDR2 FQNNGV. The CDR3 nucleotides are TGTGCCAGCAGCCCCTCGGGGGGGATTAACATTCAGTACTTC. Amino acid sequence: CASSPSGGINIQYF. The whole variable domain, remainder taken from reference TRBV11-2 and TRBJ2-4, is EAGVAQSPRYKIIEKRQSVAFWCNPISGHATLYWYQQILGQGPKLLIQFQNNGVVDDSQLPKDRFSAERLKGVDSTLKIQPAKLEDSAVYLCASSPSGGINIQYFGAGTRLSVL.

Details on this clone: The same CDR3 arises from other DNA sequences in this sample as well. The V call is TRBV13, the J call TRBJ1-2, with 8 nucleotides matching TRBD1. V trimming: 4 bases; J trimming: 7 bases; junction bases outside the gene matches: 5. The germline V gene has CDR1 PRHDT and CDR2 FYEKMQ (reference sequence). The CDR3 consists of 13 residues. The CDR3 DNA reads as TGTGCCAGCAGCTCCCAGGGGGCGGGTGGCTACACCTTC. Protein: CASSSQGAGGYTF.

The chain combines TRBV6-9 with TRBJ2-7, with 10 bases lining up with TRBD1. CDR3 length equals 17 residues. Germline V gives CDR1 MNHGY, CDR2 SVAAGI. V shed 5 bases, J shed 0 bases, and the junction held 10 bases outside the gene matches. The CDR3 protein is CASSRRAGTGVSYEQYV. CDR3 sequence (DNA): TGTGCCAGCAGTCGTAGAGCCGGGACAGGGGTCTCCTACGAGCAGTACGTC.

The rearrangement links TRBV5-1 to TRBJ2-2, with 12 bases lining up with TRBD2. J was trimmed by 1 base and V by 4 bases; bases with no gene match: 11. The CDR3 is 19 amino acids. The V gene's germline CDR1 is SGHRS and CDR2 YFSETQ. DNA of the CDR3: TGCGCCAGCAGCAAAGGGACTAGCGGGTCCACGGGGAACACCGGGGAGCTGTTTTTT. This encodes CASSKGTSGSTGNTGELFF.

The rearrangement links TRBV19 to TRBJ2-2, with a weak D call TRBD2 (5 bases). This CDR3 region has 17 residues. Germline CDR1 is LNHDA and CDR2 is SQIVND (reference sequence). Trimming cost V 1 base and J 2 bases, with 14 bases left between them. Here the CDR3 DNA reads TGTGCCAGTAGTATAGGGAGAGCGGTGGGAAACACCGGGGAGCTGTTTTTT. Amino acid sequence: CASSIGRAVGNTGELFF.

The rearrangement uses TRBV19 and TRBJ2-3; 12 nucleotides line up with TRBD2. Germline values: CDR1 LNHDA, CDR2 SQIVND (reference sequence). The CDR3 has 16 residues. With V trimmed by 2 bases and J by 1 base, 1 base remained unmatched. The CDR3 loop reads CASSIRTSGGTDTQYF. In DNA, the CDR3 is TGTGCCAGTAGTATACGGACTAGCGGGGGCACAGATACGCAGTATTTT.

The chain employs TRBV6-5 and TRBJ1-6; tentative D call: TRBD1 (6 bases). Between the trimmed V and J ends, which lost 4 bases and 1 base, there was a span of 8 bases. The CDR3 has 15 residues. The germline gives CDR1 MNHEY, CDR2 SVGAGI. The CDR3 sequence: CASSFTGSYNSPLHF. In DNA, the CDR3 is TGTGCCAGCAGTTTCACAGGGTCCTATAATTCACCCCTCCACTTT.

The rearrangement links TRBV15 to TRBJ2-5, with D possibly TRBD2 on 6 matching bases. Germline-derived CDR1 and CDR2 are LNHNV and YYDKDF (reference sequence). Deletions cut 0 bases from V and 5 bases from J, with 10 bases between. The CDR3 has 14 amino acids. CDR3 loop: CATSRDLARETQYF. As DNA, the CDR3 is TGTGCCACCAGCAGAGATCTAGCGCGGGAGACCCAGTACTTC.

The chain has TRBV6-5 and TRBJ2-5; D not certain. The V end lost 2 bases, the J end lost 1 base, and 8 bases lay between the germline ends. Germline V gives CDR1 MNHEY, CDR2 SVGAGI. The CDR3 sequence is 14 residues long. The CDR3 spells CASSYNIVQETQYF. CDR3 sequence (DNA): TGTGCCAGCAGTTACAATATAGTCCAAGAGACCCAGTACTTC.

The chain uses TRBV28 and TRBJ1-6; weak D call: TRBD1 (6 bases). CDR1 is MDHEN, CDR2 SYDVKM, per germline. This CDR3 contains 16 residues. The V end lost 2 bases, the J end lost 4 bases, and 12 bases lay between the germline ends. CDR3 region: CASSLDRHHYNSPLHF. DNA for the CDR3: TGTGCCAGCAGTTTAGACAGGCACCATTATAATTCACCCCTCCACTTT.

The chain is built from TRBV2 and TRBJ1-5; D not resolved. Germline V lookup: CDR1 SNHLY, CDR2 FYNNEI. This CDR3 is 15 amino acids long. Trimming left V 4 bases short and J 4 bases short, with 14 bases between. The CDR3 coding sequence is TGTGCCAGCAGTGGGGGAGACTGGGCTAATCAGCCCCAGCATTTT. Amino acids: CASSGGDWANQPQHF.

A word on this clone: Sequence at one end of the junction differs from germline and may be a read error. J is TRBJ2-3 and V is TRBV28; the D is unclear. This CDR3 contains 13 residues. CDR1 MDHEN and CDR2 SYDVKM come from the germline V gene. Here the CDR3 reads CASCLPGTDTQYF. The CDR3 DNA sequence: TGTGCCAGCTGTTTACCAGGAACAGATACGCAGTATTTT.

This clone was recorded a few times. V usage is TRBV5-6 and J usage is TRBJ1-5, with D hard to call. Trimming left V 0 bases short and J 4 bases short, with 5 bases between. The V gene's germline CDR1 is SGHDT and CDR2 YYEEEE. CDR3 length: 13 residues. The CDR3 here is CASSLGRNQPQHF. Here the CDR3 DNA reads TGTGCCAGCAGCTTGGGGAGGAATCAGCCCCAGCATTTT.

V gene TRBV7-8 combines with J gene TRBJ1-1; possibly TRBD1 for D (5 bases). V gave up 1 base and J gave up 1 base, with 13 bases separating them. CDR1 is SGHVS and CDR2 is FQNEAQ in the germline V gene. The CDR3 sequence is 16 residues long. In DNA form, the CDR3 reads TGTGCCAGCAGCTTAGTGTCTCGGGGGGGGAACACTGAAGCTTTCTTT. Its protein is CASSLVSRGGNTEAFF.

J is TRBJ1-1 and V is TRBV6-4; D unclear. The CDR3 sequence is 13 residues long. Trimming took off 2 bases at V and 0 bases at J, with 4 bases between the two ends. CDR1 is MRHNA and CDR2 is SNTAGT in the germline V gene. The CDR3 coding sequence is TGTGCCAGCAGTGACCAATTGAACACTGAAGCTTTCTTT. It is translated as CASSDQLNTEAFF.

The CDR3 reads CASSLGAGAGNEQFF. The CDR3 DNA sequence: TGTGCCAGCAGTTTAGGAGCGGGAGCGGGAAATGAGCAGTTCTTC. V gene TRBV28 combines with J gene TRBJ2-1; the match to TRBD2 covers 8 bases. CDR3 size: 15 residues. V dropped 2 bases and J dropped 7; count of bases not matched to a gene: 7. CDR1 is MDHEN and CDR2 is SYDVKM in the germline V gene.

The gene calls are TRBV24-1 and TRBJ2-3; unclear D gene. V lost 0 bases, J lost 2 bases, and 5 bases lay in between. The CDR3 has 14 residues. CDR1 KGHDR and CDR2 SFDVKD come from the germline V gene. The CDR3 protein is CATSDLQYTDTQYF. The CDR3 nucleotides are TGTGCCACCAGTGATTTGCAGTACACAGATACGCAGTATTTT.

The chain uses TRBV21-1 and TRBJ2-1; the D segment call TRBD2 is taken from the table without a DNA check. TRBV21-1 is classified as a pseudogene. This CDR3 has 18 amino acids. CDR3: CASRLLGLVGVGYNEQFF. CDR3 DNA sequence: TGTGCCAGCAGACTTTTGGGACTAGTTGGGGTGGGTTACAATGAGCAGTTCTTC.

V and J are TRBV10-1 and TRBJ2-2; perhaps TRBD2 as D (6 bases). V was pared by 3 bases and J by 1 base, with 9 bases between. The germline V gene has CDR1 WNHNN and CDR2 SYGVQD (reference sequence). The CDR3 is 15 residues long. The CDR3 DNA is TGCGCCAGCAGTGATTACGGGAGGAACACCGGGGAGCTGTTTTTT. Translating gives CASSDYGRNTGELFF.

The V gene is TRBV18, the J gene TRBJ2-7; possible D gene TRBD1, 6 bases. The V gene lost 2 bases and the J gene lost 6 bases, with 17 bases spanning the gap. This CDR3 has 15 amino acids. Germline CDR1 and CDR2: KGHSH and LQKENI. The CDR3 is CASSPGGARGREQYV. The CDR3 region has the DNA TGTGCCAGCTCACCAGGGGGCGCCAGGGGTCGCGAGCAGTACGTC.

This clone was found once. V is TRBV18 and J is TRBJ2-2, with 7 bases lining up with TRBD1. J was trimmed by 0 bases and V by 6 bases; bases with no gene match: 4. The germline CDR1 and CDR2 sequences are KGHSH and LQKENI. CDR3 size: 15 residues. CDR3 DNA: TGTGCCAGCTCTACCGGGACAGCGAACACCGGGGAGCTGTTTTTT. Translating it yields CASSTGTANTGELFF.

The chain has TRBV24-1 and TRBJ2-3; 10 nucleotides agree with TRBD1. CDR3 length equals 16 residues. Germline V gene sequence: CDR1 KGHDR, CDR2 SFDVKD. J gave up 11 bases and V 5 bases, and 15 bases lay outside the gene matches. The CDR3 region is CATSAPPGDRGSWQYF. The CDR3 nucleotides read TGTGCCACCAGTGCCCCGCCCGGGGACAGGGGATCTTGGCAGTATTTT.

The CDR3 DNA follows: TGTGCCAGCTCACCTCTGGCCGACACCGGGGAGCTGTTTTTT. Translation: CASSPLADTGELFF. V gene TRBV18 combines with J gene TRBJ2-2; D gene unclear. The CDR3 length is 14 residues. The germline gives CDR1 KGHSH, CDR2 LQKENI. The V and J ends lost 3 bases and 3 bases respectively, with 8 bases between them.

The CDR3 DNA reads as TGCGCCAGCAGCTTGTCGAACCCAGAGGCTGGCTACACCTTC. This translates into CASSLSNPEAGYTF. The chain links TRBV5-1 to TRBJ1-2; no clear D gene. The V end was cut by 1 base, the J end by 7 bases, with 14 bases between. This CDR3 is 14 amino acids long. The germline CDR1 and CDR2 sequences are SGHRS and YFSETQ.

The chain combines TRBV11-3 with TRBJ1-5, with D maybe TRBD1 (5 bases). The CDR3 extends over 13 amino acids. V lost 6 bases and J 6 bases, leaving 12 bases between the germline ends. Germline values: CDR1 SGHNT, CDR2 YENEEA. This CDR3 reads CASSTGQGQPQHF. The CDR3 nucleotides are TGTGCCAGCAGTACGGGCCAGGGTCAGCCCCAGCATTTT.

The gene calls are TRBV11-2 and TRBJ2-7; 7 bases map to TRBD1. The CDR3 has 14 amino acids. Germline CDR1 and CDR2: SGHAT and FQNNGV. The V and J ends lost 4 bases and 5 bases, in that order; junction bases with no gene match: 8. Here the CDR3 reads CASSYTTGIDEQYV. The CDR3 nucleotides read TGTGCCAGCAGCTACACGACAGGGATCGACGAGCAGTACGTC.

This clone appeared a few times. DNA for the CDR3: TGCGCCAGCAGCTTGGCCGGGACAGGGGTTATTCCCCTCCACTTT. It codes for CASSLAGTGVIPLHF. V and J are TRBV5-1 and TRBJ1-6, with 10 bases identical to TRBD1. V lost 0 bases to trimming and J lost 13 bases; unmatched junction nucleotides: 7. The CDR3 loop spans 15 amino acids. In germline, CDR1 is SGHRS, CDR2 YFSETQ.

The chain uses TRBV6-5 and TRBJ1-1; tentatively, D is TRBD1 (6 bases). Per germline, CDR1 MNHEY and CDR2 SVGAGI. The CDR3 has 13 amino acids. V was cut by 7 bases and J by 9 bases, with 18 bases left in between. Here the CDR3 DNA reads TGTGCCAGCACCCCAAGAGAACAGGGAAAAGCTTTCTTT. Amino acid sequence: CASTPREQGKAFF.